One TCR beta chain is described in this entry. What it recognizes is unknown. These data originate in a study of blood T cells in healthy people across ages. Study results and limitations: When set beside aged donors, long-lived donors presented more naive CD4+ cells and higher diversity.

The CDR3 is 13 residues long. Germline CDR1 SGHDN, CDR2 FVKESK. The germline V and J ends were trimmed by 4 bases and 10 bases, with 14 bases remaining between them. A second PCR, run for about 7 to 12 cycles, used a sample-barcoded 5' primer plus a J-beta primer mix. All cDNA molecules were each tagged by a template-switch adaptor with 12 random nucleotides. TCRdb re-analysed the 5' RACE reads in MiXCR, keeping a single row per CDR3 protein. The data hold about 640,000 distinct CDR3 sequences, with about 53% observed a single time. The source is a man aged 60 to 69 in good health. The V and J genes are TRBV14 and TRBJ2-1; possibly TRBD2 for D (5 bases). Sequencing used blood. The CDR3 loop is CASSLGLRDEQFF. The DNA for the CDR3 is TGTGCCAGCAGCCTTGGACTGAGAGACGAGCAGTTCTTC.